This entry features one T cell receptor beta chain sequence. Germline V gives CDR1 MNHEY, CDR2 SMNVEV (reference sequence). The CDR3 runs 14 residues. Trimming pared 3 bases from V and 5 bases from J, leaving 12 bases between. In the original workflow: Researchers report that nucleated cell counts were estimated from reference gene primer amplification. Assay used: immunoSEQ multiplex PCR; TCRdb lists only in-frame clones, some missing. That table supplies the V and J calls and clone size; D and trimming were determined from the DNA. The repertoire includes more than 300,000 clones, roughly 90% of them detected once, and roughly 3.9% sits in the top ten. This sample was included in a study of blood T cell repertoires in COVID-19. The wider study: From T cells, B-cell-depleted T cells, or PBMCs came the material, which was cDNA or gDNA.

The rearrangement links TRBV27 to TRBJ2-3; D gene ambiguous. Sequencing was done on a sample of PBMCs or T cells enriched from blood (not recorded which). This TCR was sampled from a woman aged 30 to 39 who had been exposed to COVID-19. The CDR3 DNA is TGTGCCAGCAGTTTTGCAAGCCCTCAAGATACGCAGTATTTT. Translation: CASSFASPQDTQYF.